These T cell receptor beta chains were read from a single sample in a study of Ad26.COV2.S vaccination and SARS-CoV-2 variants. Clones were sequenced by immunoSEQ multiplex PCR, and TCRdb holds only the in-frame ones, with some missing. The sample includes over 250,000 clones, around 87% seen only once; the top ten take around 3.5%. Specimen: peripheral blood, collected in a trial of Ad26.COV2.S vaccine versus placebo. Receptor source: a person aged 18-60 years who received the Ad26.COV2.S COVID-19 vaccine or a placebo. The conserved cysteine and the conserved F or W are not part of the CDR3 here. The D gene is left open where the match is weak. Expanded clones are given a class, and other clones once, few, many or no size at all.

V	size	J	D	CDR3
TRBV4-3	.	TRBJ1-4	.	ASSQEPNLRGSEKLF
TRBV6-5	.	TRBJ2-3	TRBD2	ASSRRAGGTDTQY
TRBV10-1	.	TRBJ2-1	TRBD2	ASTRGAGGPNEQF
TRBV19	once	TRBJ1-1	TRBD1	ASSIDQGAGTEAF
TRBV6-5	.	TRBJ2-7	TRBD2	ASSASGDYEQY
TRBV12-2	.	TRBJ1-1	.	ASRLPKQGKVEAF
TRBV15	.	TRBJ2-1	.	ATSRGNEQF
TRBV5-8	.	TRBJ2-1	.	ASSLLTEKQF
TRBV5-1	.	TRBJ2-7	TRBD2	ASSLSLAGGGYEQY
TRBV9	.	TRBJ1-2	.	ASSVRDTLDYGYT
TRBV13	.	TRBJ2-1	TRBD2	ASSFKAGAPNNEQF
TRBV7-6	.	TRBJ1-1	TRBD1	ASSLPPDRAGTEAF
TRBV11-3	.	TRBJ1-1	.	ASSLDSRHTEAF
TRBV6-1	.	TRBJ2-1	TRBD2	ATQAGTSYNEQF
TRBV29-1	.	TRBJ2-1	TRBD2	SVERLAGADGEQF
TRBV6-5	.	TRBJ1-3	.	ASFTISGNTIY
TRBV5-1	.	TRBJ2-1	TRBD1	ASSQDRSEQF
TRBV7-6	.	TRBJ2-1	.	ASSLDRATYNEQF
TRBV7-2	.	TRBJ2-3	.	ASSLAGSTDTQY
TRBV27	once	TRBJ2-1	.	ASSLVVPSHYYNEQF
TRBV3-1/TRBV3-2	few	TRBJ1-5	.	ASSQGHGNQPQH
TRBV20-1	.	TRBJ2-1	.	SASYSGPYNEQF
TRBV5-1	.	TRBJ2-1	TRBD1	ASSTQGQGAYNEQF
TRBV4-3	once	TRBJ2-6	.	ASSQEAGSGANVLT
TRBV9	once	TRBJ2-3	.	ASSAFTSTDTQY
TRBV18	.	TRBJ2-2	.	ASSPPSQGVGELF
TRBV27	.	TRBJ1-2	.	ASSLSLATGTTYGYT
TRBV3-1/TRBV3-2	few	TRBJ2-7	TRBD2	ASSQWAAGTYEQY
TRBV18	.	TRBJ2-7	TRBD1	ASSSDRNSYEQY
TRBV28	.	TRBJ1-1	.	ASSLNRGAVNTEAF
TRBV28	.	TRBJ2-2	TRBD1	ASSPGTGGSTGELF
TRBV6-5	.	TRBJ2-7	TRBD1	ASSSLGTAYEQY
TRBV4-3	.	TRBJ2-2	.	ASSQGLTHTFTGELF
TRBV6-5	.	TRBJ2-1	TRBD2	ASSLRTSSYNEQF
TRBV28	few	TRBJ2-7	.	ASSLPGSRYEQY
TRBV7-2	.	TRBJ1-5	.	ASSLDVVQPQH
TRBV29-1	.	TRBJ1-1	.	SVGVVNTEAF
TRBV4-2	.	TRBJ2-4	TRBD2	ASSQGGGNDIQY
TRBV4-2	.	TRBJ2-3	.	ASTLGAGDVTDTQY
TRBV25-1	.	TRBJ1-2	.	ASSESLREGYT
TRBV19	.	TRBJ1-5	TRBD1	ASGRGQGDLQPQH
TRBV19	.	TRBJ1-5	.	ASSIFRVRGYQPQH
TRBV5-1	.	TRBJ2-5	TRBD2	ASSLAGWETQY
TRBV7-2	.	TRBJ2-3	.	ASSLAAGHYTDTQY